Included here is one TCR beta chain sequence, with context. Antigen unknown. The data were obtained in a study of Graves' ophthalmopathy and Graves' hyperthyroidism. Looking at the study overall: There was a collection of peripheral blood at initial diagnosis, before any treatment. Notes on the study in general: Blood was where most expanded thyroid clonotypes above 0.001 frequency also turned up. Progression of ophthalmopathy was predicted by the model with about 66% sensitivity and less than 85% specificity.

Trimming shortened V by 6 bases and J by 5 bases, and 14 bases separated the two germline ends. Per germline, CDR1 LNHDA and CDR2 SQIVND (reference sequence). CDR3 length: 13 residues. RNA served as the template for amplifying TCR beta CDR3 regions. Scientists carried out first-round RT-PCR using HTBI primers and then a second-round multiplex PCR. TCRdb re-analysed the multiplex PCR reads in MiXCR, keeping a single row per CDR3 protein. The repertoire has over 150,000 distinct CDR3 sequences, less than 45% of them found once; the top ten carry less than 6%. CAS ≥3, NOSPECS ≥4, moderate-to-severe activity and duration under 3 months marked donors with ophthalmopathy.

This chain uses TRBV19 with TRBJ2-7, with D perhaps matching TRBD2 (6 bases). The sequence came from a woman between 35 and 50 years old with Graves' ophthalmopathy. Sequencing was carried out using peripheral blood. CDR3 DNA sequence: TGTGCCAGTAGCCCACTAGCCGAGCACGAGCAGTACTTC. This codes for CASSPLAEHEQYF.